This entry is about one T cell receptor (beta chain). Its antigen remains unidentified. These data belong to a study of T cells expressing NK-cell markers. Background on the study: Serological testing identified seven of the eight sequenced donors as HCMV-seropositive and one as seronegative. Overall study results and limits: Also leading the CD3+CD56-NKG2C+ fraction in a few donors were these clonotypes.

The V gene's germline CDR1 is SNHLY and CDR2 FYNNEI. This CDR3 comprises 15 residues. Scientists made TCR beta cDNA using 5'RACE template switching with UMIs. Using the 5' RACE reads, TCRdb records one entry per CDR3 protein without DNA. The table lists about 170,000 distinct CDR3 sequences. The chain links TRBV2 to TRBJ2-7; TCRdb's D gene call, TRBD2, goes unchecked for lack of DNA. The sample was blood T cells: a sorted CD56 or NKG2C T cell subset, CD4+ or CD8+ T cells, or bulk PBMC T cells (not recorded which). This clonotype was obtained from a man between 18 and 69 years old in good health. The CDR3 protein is CASSGSRGVSYEQYF.